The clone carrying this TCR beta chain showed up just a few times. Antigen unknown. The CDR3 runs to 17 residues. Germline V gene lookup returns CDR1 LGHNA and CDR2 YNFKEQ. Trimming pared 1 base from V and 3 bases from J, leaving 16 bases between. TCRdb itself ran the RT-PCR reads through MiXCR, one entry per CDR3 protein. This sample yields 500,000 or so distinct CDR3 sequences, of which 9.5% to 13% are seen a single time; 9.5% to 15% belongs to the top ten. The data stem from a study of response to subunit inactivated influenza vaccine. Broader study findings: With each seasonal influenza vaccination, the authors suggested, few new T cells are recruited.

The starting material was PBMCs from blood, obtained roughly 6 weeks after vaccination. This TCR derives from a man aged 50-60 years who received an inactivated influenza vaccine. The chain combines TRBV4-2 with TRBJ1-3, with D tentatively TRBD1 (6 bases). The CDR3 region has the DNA TGTGCCAGCAGCCAAGTTCAGGGGCGCTGGGATGGAAACACCATATATTTT. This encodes CASSQVQGRWDGNTIYF.